A single sample is the source of the 27 T cell receptor beta chains below, sequenced in a study of cytomegalovirus exposure and HLA in healthy donors. The study ran its PCR with 60 Vbeta and 13 Jbeta primers. Assay: immunoSEQ multiplex PCR; the TCRdb copy retains only in-frame clones and omits some. The table includes fewer than 90,000 clones, about four fifths detected once. The specimen sequenced was PBMCs. Receptors were obtained from a woman aged 35 to 49 in good health and CMV-seropositive.

CDR3 DNA sequence: TGTGCCAGCAGTTTAACGGGACAGGGGGCGAGGGACGAGCAGTACTTC. Its translation: CASSLTGQGARDEQYF. V usage is TRBV6-5 and J usage is TRBJ2-7; 12 nucleotides align to TRBD1. The V segment lost 4 bases and the J segment 5 bases; nucleotides outside the gene matches: 9. Germline CDR1 reads MNHEY; CDR2 reads SVGAGI. There are 16 residues in the CDR3.

This clone has a handful of counts. J is TRBJ1-2 and V is TRBV2; unclear D gene. This CDR3 has 13 residues. V was pared by 0 bases and J by 6 bases, with 8 bases between. CDR1 SNHLY and CDR2 FYNNEI come from the germline V gene. CDR3 in amino acids: CASSEAPGNGYTF. DNA of the CDR3: TGTGCCAGCAGTGAAGCGCCGGGGAATGGCTACACCTTC.

This sequence joins TRBV18 and TRBJ2-3; 12 nucleotides line up with TRBD1. Trimming at V came to 3 bases and at J to 7 bases, leaving 8 bases not matched to a gene. The CDR3 extends over 16 amino acids. Germline loops: CDR1 KGHSH, CDR2 LQKENI. For the CDR3, the DNA is TGTGCCAGCTCACCGGACGGGACAGGGGGCACGAATACGCAGTATTTT. This gives the protein CASSPDGTGGTNTQYF.

The genes are TRBV10-3 and TRBJ1-2; TRBD1 is a possible D gene (5 bases). V was clipped by 4 bases and J by 6 bases, with 18 bases between them. The CDR3 totals 15 residues. Germline assignment: CDR1 ENHRY and CDR2 SYGVKD. CDR3 protein: CAISVLTGGLDGYTF. For the CDR3, the DNA is TGTGCCATCAGTGTTCTGACGGGGGGGTTGGATGGCTACACCTTC.

The genes are TRBV28 and TRBJ1-5; 8 bases match TRBD1. Looked up from germline, CDR1 is MDHEN and CDR2 is SYDVKM. The V and J ends lost 5 bases and 1 base, in that order; junction bases with no gene match: 4. The CDR3 is 15 residues long. The CDR3 DNA is TGTGCCAGCAGTCTCAGGGGGCCCAGCAATCAGCCCCAGCATTTT. Translated, it gives CASSLRGPSNQPQHF.

Here the CDR3 DNA reads TGTGCCAGCAGCGGATTCTTAGGGGATGGGAATGAGCAGTTCTTC. This sequence encodes CASSGFLGDGNEQFF. The chain links TRBV7-6 to TRBJ2-1; D possibly corresponds to TRBD1 (5 bases). In germline, CDR1 is SGHVS, CDR2 FNYEAQ. The V end lost 5 bases, the J end lost 7 bases, and 18 bases lay between the germline ends. The length of the CDR3 is 15 residues.

The V call is TRBV28, the J call TRBJ1-4; D is unclear. The CDR3 has 14 residues. In germline, CDR1 is MDHEN, CDR2 SYDVKM. The ends were cut back, 6 bases at V and 0 bases at J, with 8 bases in the middle. This chain's CDR3 is CASSQRATNEKLFF. CDR3 DNA: TGTGCCAGCAGCCAAAGAGCAACTAATGAAAAACTGTTTTTT.

The chain uses TRBV7-9 and TRBJ2-7, with TRBD2 matching over 7 bases. V shed 1 base and J 4 bases; nucleotides not matched to a gene: 10. The CDR3 totals 16 residues. CDR1 SEHNR and CDR2 FQNEAQ come from the germline V gene (reference sequence). CDR3 in amino acids: CASSLESQGGYYEQYF. In DNA, the CDR3 is TGTGCCAGCAGCTTAGAATCCCAGGGAGGGTATTACGAGCAGTACTTC.

This clone was seen a few times. The CDR3 reads CASSLRGGQTGELFF. The CDR3 DNA sequence: TGTGCCAGCAGCTTGAGAGGGGGCCAAACCGGGGAGCTGTTTTTT. The chain is built from TRBV5-4 and TRBJ2-2; 7 bases align to TRBD1. V trimming: 1 base; J trimming: 5 bases; junction bases outside the gene matches: 5. The CDR3 consists of 15 residues. Germline CDR1 and CDR2: SGHNT and YYREEE (reference sequence).

This chain links TRBV18 with TRBJ2-7; 8 bases are a match to TRBD1. J lost 6 bases, V lost 2 bases, and 9 bases had no gene match. The germline CDR1 and CDR2 sequences are KGHSH and LQKENI. The CDR3 runs to 15 residues. CDR3 sequence reads: CASSPNPGQGIEQYF. CDR3 DNA sequence: TGTGCCAGCTCACCAAACCCAGGACAGGGTATCGAGCAGTACTTC.

This rearrangement joins TRBV6-1 to TRBJ1-5; D is uncertain. The CDR3 totals 15 residues. With 1 base removed from V and 3 bases from J, the gap between germline ends came to 10 bases. Germline assignment: CDR1 MNHNS and CDR2 SASEGT. As DNA, the CDR3 is TGTGCCAGCAGTGAAGAGGAGGGCTACAATCAGCCCCAGCATTTT. It codes for CASSEEEGYNQPQHF.

There are a few counts of this clone. V gene TRBV4-3 combines with J gene TRBJ1-1; possibly TRBD1 for D (5 bases). The CDR3 spans 13 residues. Germline V gene sequence: CDR1 LGHNA, CDR2 YSLEER. With 0 bases removed from V and 8 bases from J, the gap between germline ends came to 10 bases. CDR3 nucleotides: TGCGCCAGCAGCCAAGACAGGGCCTGGGAAGCTTTCTTT. Encoded protein: CASSQDRAWEAFF.

The chain joins TRBV19 to TRBJ1-2; a possible D gene is TRBD1 (5 bases). The ends were cut back, 7 bases at V and 4 bases at J, with 13 bases in the middle. CDR1 is LNHDA and CDR2 is SQIVND in the germline V gene (reference sequence). CDR3 length: 13 residues. CDR3 protein: CASTPPGGYGYTF. The CDR3 DNA is TGTGCCAGTACCCCCCCGGGGGGCTATGGCTACACCTTC.

This sequence joins TRBV9 and TRBJ1-2; D may be TRBD1 (5 bases). CDR3 length equals 13 residues. The V end was cut by 5 bases, the J end by 4 bases, with 12 bases between. CDR1 is SGDLS and CDR2 is YYNGEE in the germline V gene. The CDR3 coding sequence is TGTGCCAGCAGGGGGGAGGAACTCTATGGCTACACCTTC. Translated, it gives CASRGEELYGYTF.

This clone was counted only a few times. V is TRBV15 and J is TRBJ1-4, with no clear D. The CDR3 runs 22 residues. Germline loops: CDR1 LNHNV, CDR2 YYDKDF (reference sequence). V lost 0 bases, J lost 0 bases, and 26 bases lay in between. CDR3 sequence: CATSRESLDTTSAPTTNEKLFF. The CDR3 region has the DNA TGTGCCACCAGCAGAGAGTCCCTAGATACAACGTCCGCCCCCACAACTAATGAAAAACTGTTTTTT.

This clone was seen only once. The chain carries TRBV7-6 and TRBJ1-5; 8 bases align to TRBD1. With 5 bases clipped from V and 4 bases from J, the junction kept 4 bases outside the gene matches. The CDR3 spans 14 residues. Germline V gene sequence: CDR1 SGHVS, CDR2 FNYEAQ. The CDR3 DNA sequence: TGTGCCAGCAGCCAACAGGGGGTAAATCAGCCCCAGCATTTT. Translated, it gives CASSQQGVNQPQHF.

This rearrangement joins TRBV27 to TRBJ1-5; 9 bases are a match to TRBD1. CDR3 length: 18 residues. Germline CDR1 MNHEY, CDR2 SMNVEV (reference sequence). The V and J ends lost 3 bases and 3 bases, in that order; junction bases with no gene match: 12. In DNA form, the CDR3 reads TGTGCCAGCAGTTTCACACATCCCGGGACAGGGTTCAATCAGCCCCAGCATTTT. Its translation is CASSFTHPGTGFNQPQHF.

This clone was counted between two and nine times. This CDR3 is CAWSGGQAVSGNTIYF. In nucleotides, the CDR3 is TGTGCCTGGAGCGGCGGACAGGCGGTCTCTGGAAACACCATATATTTT. The gene calls are TRBV30 and TRBJ1-3; TRBD1 matches at 7 bases. J lost 0 bases, V lost 3 bases, and 8 bases had no gene match. Germline values: CDR1 GTSNPN, CDR2 SVGIG (reference sequence). The CDR3 runs to 16 residues.

The genes are TRBV7-2 and TRBJ1-1, with no clear D. Germline CDR1 is SGHTA and CDR2 is FQGNSA. The CDR3 loop spans 12 amino acids. V was trimmed by 2 bases and J by 8 bases, leaving 9 bases between them. CDR3 amino acids: CASSLMRLEAFF. The CDR3 nucleotides are TGTGCCAGCAGCTTAATGAGGCTCGAAGCTTTCTTT.

The genes are TRBV6-4 and TRBJ2-2; 10 bases map to TRBD2. The CDR3 sequence is 15 residues long. The V gene's germline CDR1 is MRHNA and CDR2 SNTAGT. V was pared by 3 bases and J by 5 bases, with 3 bases of the junction left unmatched. CDR3 in amino acids: CASSEAGGPTGELFF. The CDR3 coding sequence is TGTGCCAGCAGTGAAGCGGGGGGGCCGACCGGGGAGCTGTTTTTT.

V gene TRBV4-1 combines with J gene TRBJ2-1; unclear D gene. The germline CDR1 and CDR2 sequences are MGHRA and YSYEKL. Trimming left V 0 bases short and J 3 bases short, with 12 bases between. The CDR3 has 16 amino acids. Here the CDR3 reads CASSQDNTASYNEQFF. The DNA of the CDR3 is TGCGCCAGCAGCCAAGATAACACTGCTAGCTACAATGAGCAGTTCTTC.

This rearrangement joins TRBV6-1 to TRBJ1-1; D perhaps matches TRBD1 (5 bases). Trimming removed 5 bases at V and 5 bases at J, with 15 bases between. CDR3 length: 14 residues. The germline CDR1 and CDR2 sequences are MNHNS and SASEGT. The CDR3 sequence is CASSLGGIGTEAFF. The CDR3 DNA sequence: TGTGCCAGCAGTTTGGGGGGGATCGGGACTGAAGCTTTCTTT.

The chain uses TRBV28 and TRBJ2-7; 9 nucleotides agree with TRBD1. Trimming cost V 6 bases and J 4 bases; bases outside gene matches: 10. In germline, CDR1 is MDHEN, CDR2 SYDVKM. This CDR3 has 15 residues. CDR3 amino acids: CASSLSGTGRYEQYF. The CDR3 bases are TGTGCCAGCAGCCTTTCCGGGACAGGGAGGTACGAGCAGTACTTC.

This chain links TRBV6-5 with TRBJ2-2, with D perhaps TRBD2 (6 bases). The CDR3 is 16 amino acids. Germline CDR1 and CDR2: MNHEY and SVGAGI. Deletions cut 0 bases from V and 2 bases from J, with 10 bases between. CDR3 DNA: TGTGCCAGCAGTTACTCAACGGGAGTTAACACCGGGGAGCTGTTTTTT. This gives the protein CASSYSTGVNTGELFF.

Of note for this clone: This specimen includes other DNA sequences encoding the same CDR3. The chain couples TRBV29-1 to TRBJ1-2; a weak D match, TRBD1 (5 bases). V lost 3 bases and J 7 bases, leaving 24 bases between the germline ends. From germline, CDR1 is SQVTM and CDR2 ANQGSEA. This CDR3 has 16 residues. DNA of the CDR3: TGCAGCGTTGAGGATAGAACCTGGGGCCAAAGGAGTGGCTACACCTTC. It codes for CSVEDRTWGQRSGYTF.

V usage is TRBV25-1 and J usage is TRBJ2-1; a weak D match, TRBD2 (5 bases). The CDR3 has 15 residues. Germline-derived CDR1 and CDR2 are MGHDK and SYGVNS. V was cut by 7 bases and J by 0 bases, with 13 bases left in between. The CDR3 reads CASTLRRGSYNEQFF. CDR3 in DNA: TGTGCCAGCACCCTGAGACGGGGCTCCTACAATGAGCAGTTCTTC.

The sample holds one count of this clone. CDR3 region: CASTPVGAGGYNEQFF. The CDR3 DNA follows: TGTGCCAGTACCCCGGTTGGAGCGGGGGGCTACAATGAGCAGTTCTTC. The chain uses TRBV19 and TRBJ2-1; TRBD2 matches 9 bases. Germline loops: CDR1 LNHDA, CDR2 SQIVND (reference sequence). The CDR3 loop spans 16 amino acids. V shed 7 bases and J 3 bases; nucleotides not matched to a gene: 10.